This is a list of T cell receptor beta chains from one sample in a study of cytotoxic CD8 clonotypes in ibrutinib-treated CLL. The data were produced by immunoSEQ multiplex PCR, yet TCRdb's version contains in-frame clones alone and is incomplete. The data hold approximately 320,000 clones, with roughly two thirds observed a single time. The source material was PBMCs, sampled after 36 months of ibrutinib treatment. Every receptor here comes from a human donor with chronic lymphocytic leukemia. CDR3s include the opening cysteine and the closing phenylalanine or tryptophan. A D gene is named only where the DNA matches it firmly. Where a row states a size, it is once, few, many or the class of an expanded clone; other rows omit it.

abundance	d_gene	v_gene	j_gene	CDR3aa	CDR3nt
few	-	TRBV29-1	TRBJ1-1	CSVEGYRRGTEAFF	TGCAGCGTTGAGGGTTACAGGCGAGGCACTGAAGCTTTCTTT
-	-	TRBV9	TRBJ2-5	CASSVAASAQETQYF	TGTGCCAGCAGCGTAGCTGCTAGCGCACAAGAGACCCAGTACTTC
few	-	TRBV2	TRBJ1-5	CASSVRGNQPQHF	TGTGCCAGCAGTGTGAGGGGTAATCAGCCCCAGCATTTT
-	-	TRBV28	TRBJ1-4	CASSLASAEKLFF	TGTGCCAGCAGTTTGGCCAGCGCAGAAAAACTGTTTTTT
-	TRBD1	TRBV6-6	TRBJ2-6	CATEQGSGANVLTF	TGTGCCACCGAACAGGGGTCTGGGGCCAACGTCCTGACTTTC
-	-	TRBV18	TRBJ2-3	CASSPPKGKDTQYF	TGTGCCAGCTCACCACCGAAAGGGAAGGATACGCAGTATTTT
few	TRBD1	TRBV19	TRBJ1-2	CASSTGGEGGYTF	TGTGCCAGTAGTACAGGGGGCGAGGGTGGCTACACCTTC
-	-	TRBV2	TRBJ1-1	CASSDPRNTEAFF	TGTGCCAGCAGCGACCCGCGGAACACTGAAGCTTTCTTT
-	-	TRBV19	TRBJ2-5	CASQRHDLAETQYF	TGTGCCAGCCAGCGACACGATCTGGCGGAGACCCAGTACTTC
-	-	TRBV19	TRBJ2-7	CASSISGVYEQYF	TGTGCCAGTAGTATTTCCGGGGTCTACGAGCAGTACTTC
-	TRBD1	TRBV5-1	TRBJ1-6	CASSLGTGTNSPLHF	TGCGCCAGCAGCCTCGGGACAGGGACCAATTCACCCCTCCACTTT
-	-	TRBV9	TRBJ1-1	CASSVEGGIAFF	TGTGCCAGCAGCGTAGAGGGGGGGATAGCTTTCTTT
-	-	TRBV7-2	TRBJ1-5	CASSLDWRYTQPQHF	TGTGCCAGCAGCTTAGATTGGCGGTATACTCAGCCCCAGCATTTT
-	TRBD1	TRBV15	TRBJ1-4	CATSTGQGVSNEKLFF	TGTGCCACCAGCACCGGACAGGGGGTTTCTAATGAAAAACTGTTTTTT
-	TRBD1	TRBV7-9	TRBJ1-5	CASSLGTGGNQPQHF	TGTGCCAGCAGCTTGGGGACAGGGGGAAATCAGCCCCAGCATTTT
-	TRBD1	TRBV6-5	TRBJ2-7	CASSYLAGGYEQYF	TGTGCCAGCAGTTACTTGGCAGGGGGCTACGAGCAGTACTTC
-	-	TRBV27	TRBJ1-2	CASSLTYSGGYTF	TGTGCCAGCAGCCTGACTTACTCGGGTGGCTACACCTTC
-	-	TRBV6-1	TRBJ1-1	CASKPGNTEAFF	TGTGCCAGCAAGCCAGGGAACACTGAAGCTTTCTTT
-	-	TRBV11-2	TRBJ2-7	CASSLPGAYEQYF	TGTGCCAGCAGCTTGCCGGGGGCCTACGAGCAGTACTTC
-	-	TRBV28	TRBJ2-1	CASSFVGGSYNEQFF	TGTGCCAGCAGTTTTGTCGGAGGCTCCTACAATGAGCAGTTCTTC
-	TRBD1	TRBV7-8	TRBJ1-6	CASSSRDRGNSPLHF	TGTGCCAGCAGCTCCCGGGACAGGGGTAATTCACCCCTCCACTTT
-	-	TRBV5-6	TRBJ1-2	CASSLPGGVGYTF	TGTGCCAGCAGCTTGCCGGGAGGTGTTGGCTACACCTTC
-	-	TRBV9	TRBJ1-5	CASSVAGGLDQPQHF	TGTGCCAGCAGCGTAGCTGGGGGGCTAGATCAGCCCCAGCATTTT
-	-	TRBV29-1	TRBJ2-2	CSVGWTVNTGELFF	TGCAGCGTTGGGTGGACAGTAAACACCGGGGAGCTGTTTTTT
-	-	TRBV10-3	TRBJ1-3	CASSAGAYETVNTIYF	TGTGCCTCCTCTGCTGGGGCTTACGAGACCGTGAACACCATATATTTT
once	-	TRBV5-5	TRBJ2-1	CASSLVLLQEQFF	TGTGCCAGCAGCTTGGTACTCCTACAGGAGCAGTTCTTC